One sample yielded the 22 T cell receptor beta chains listed below, sequenced in a study of T cells in tuberculosis. Sorting used thawed, overnight-rested PBMC stained with anti-CD3, a viability dye and GMM-loaded CD1B tetramer. C32 glucose monomycolate from Rhodococcus equi was loaded onto the CD1B tetramers. TCRdb's table, derived via immunoSEQ multiplex PCR, lists solely in-frame clones and lacks some. The data show approximately 59,000 clones, with around 90% seen just once and around a fifth held by the top ten. Sequenced sample: CD1b-GMM tetramer-negative cells sorted from PBMCs. The receptors originated from an adult woman with latent tuberculosis.

The chain employs TRBV28 and TRBJ2-5; D gene uncertain. Germline assignment: CDR1 MDHEN and CDR2 SYDVKM. CDR3 length: 13 residues. Trimming removed 2 bases at V and 2 bases at J, with 6 bases between. The CDR3 protein is CASSLASQETQYF. The DNA for the CDR3 is TGTGCCAGCAGTTTAGCGTCTCAAGAGACCCAGTACTTC.

The J gene is TRBJ1-1, the V gene TRBV4-2; TRBD1 is a possible D gene (5 bases). Germline V gene lookup returns CDR1 LGHNA and CDR2 YNFKEQ. The CDR3 runs 14 residues. The V end lost 0 bases, the J end lost 5 bases, and 10 bases lay between the germline ends. DNA for the CDR3: TGTGCCAGCAGCCAAGATTTGGAGGGGACTGAAGCTTTCTTT. As protein: CASSQDLEGTEAFF.

This CDR3 is CASSVAGQPFEKLFF. The CDR3 nucleotides are TGCGCCAGCAGCGTTGCGGGACAGCCCTTTGAAAAACTGTTTTTT. This chain connects TRBV5-1 to TRBJ1-4; 7 bases are a match to TRBD1. The CDR3 is 15 residues long. Trimming at V came to 4 bases and at J to 7 bases, leaving 10 bases not matched to a gene. CDR1 SGHRS and CDR2 YFSETQ come from the germline V gene. Drawing the rest from reference TRBV5-1 and TRBJ1-4, the complete variable domain is KAGVTQTPRYLIKTRGQQVTLSCSPISGHRSVSWYQQTPGQGLQFLFEYFSETQRNKGNFPGRFSGRQFSNSRSEMNVSTLELGDSALYLCASSVAGQPFEKLFFGSGTQLSVL.

J is TRBJ1-1 and V is TRBV4-3; the match to TRBD1 covers 8 bases. The CDR3 extends over 15 amino acids. Germline V gene data show CDR1 as LGHNA and CDR2 as YSLEER. The junction had 3 bases not matched to a gene; V was cut back by 3 bases and J by 0 bases. Here the CDR3 reads CASSHRTGMNTEAFF. The CDR3 nucleotides are TGCGCCAGCAGCCACCGGACAGGGATGAACACTGAAGCTTTCTTT.

This chain joins TRBV5-1 and TRBJ2-1; 11 positions agree with TRBD2. This CDR3 region has 15 residues. CDR1 and CDR2 (germline): SGHRS, YFSETQ. J gave up 4 bases and V 4 bases, and 4 bases lay outside the gene matches. The CDR3 sequence: CASSSSGGAYNEQFF. DNA of the CDR3: TGCGCCAGCAGCAGTAGCGGGGGGGCTTACAATGAGCAGTTCTTC.

The chain carries TRBV5-4 and TRBJ1-2, with D possibly being TRBD1 (5 bases). Trimming pared 4 bases from V and 6 bases from J, leaving 19 bases between. This CDR3 region has 15 residues. Per the germline V gene, CDR1 is SGHNT and CDR2 is YYREEE (reference sequence). CDR3 bases: TGTGCCAGCAGCCCCGGCGACAGCTACTATCATGGCTACACCTTC. This codes for CASSPGDSYYHGYTF. Full variable domain (missing parts from reference TRBV5-4 and TRBJ1-2): ETGVTQSPTHLIKTRGQQVTLRCSSQSGHNTVSWYQQALGQGPQFIFQYYREEENGRGNFPPRFSGLQFPNYSSELNVNALELDDSALYLCASSPGDSYYHGYTFGSGTRLTVV.

This chain's CDR3 is CASLRGTGVFLMNTEAFF. Written as DNA, the CDR3 is TGTGCCAGCCTGAGGGGAACAGGGGTCTTTCTTATGAACACTGAAGCTTTCTTT. This chain connects TRBV13 to TRBJ1-1; 7 bases map to TRBD1. The CDR3 spans 18 residues. V lost 8 bases, J lost 0 bases, and 18 bases stayed unmatched. CDR1 is PRHDT, CDR2 FYEKMQ, per germline (reference sequence).

V is TRBV5-4 and J is TRBJ2-5, with TRBD1 as a possible D gene (5 bases). The CDR3 is 12 amino acids. Germline-derived CDR1 and CDR2 are SGHNT and YYREEE (reference sequence). V was cut by 2 bases and J by 5 bases, with 7 bases left in between. This CDR3 reads CASSLRGETQYF. The CDR3 DNA sequence: TGTGCCAGCAGCTTAAGGGGCGAGACCCAGTACTTC.

In this sample, this clone turned up a few times. The rearrangement uses TRBV28 and TRBJ1-5, with 9 bases fitting TRBD1. Looked up from germline, CDR1 is MDHEN and CDR2 is SYDVKM. V lost 2 bases to trimming and J lost 7 bases; unmatched junction nucleotides: 6. CDR3 length equals 15 residues. As DNA, the CDR3 is TGTGCCAGCAGTTTAGAGGGACAGGGAGGCCAGCCCCAGCATTTT. Translation gives CASSLEGQGGQPQHF.

The J gene is TRBJ2-1, the V gene TRBV21-1; the D call of TRBD1 is as the table states it, not checked on the DNA. TRBV21-1 is recorded as a pseudogene. The length of the CDR3 is 14 residues. The CDR3, as DNA: TGTGCCAGCAGCAATGTACAGGGAAACAATGAGCAGTTCTTC. Translation: CASSNVQGNNEQFF.

The gene calls are TRBV5-4 and TRBJ1-6, with D uncertain. The V gene's germline CDR1 is SGHNT and CDR2 YYREEE (reference sequence). V was trimmed by 0 bases and J by 0 bases, leaving 4 bases between them. CDR3 length equals 15 residues. The CDR3 reads CASSLDSSYNSPLHF. In nucleotides, the CDR3 is TGTGCCAGCAGCTTGGACAGCTCCTATAATTCACCCCTCCACTTT.

This sequence joins TRBV7-3 and TRBJ2-1, with D tentatively TRBD1 (6 bases). V lost 2 bases and J 0 bases, leaving 20 bases between the germline ends. This CDR3 is built from 19 residues. Germline CDR1 SGHTA, CDR2 FQGTGA. The CDR3 sequence: CASSLDPVRTASSYNEQFF. The CDR3 bases are TGTGCCAGCAGCTTAGACCCCGTTCGGACAGCATCCTCCTACAATGAGCAGTTCTTC.

In DNA, the CDR3 is TGTGCCAGCAGTACTTACAGGGGGTATAGCTCCTACAATGAGCAGTTCTTC. Translated, it gives CASSTYRGYSSYNEQFF. The V gene is TRBV27, the J gene TRBJ2-1; 8 bases are shared with TRBD1. Trimming removed 5 bases from V and 0 bases from J; junction bases left unmatched: 9. CDR3 length equals 17 residues. CDR1 and CDR2 from the germline V gene are MNHEY and SMNVEV (reference sequence).

The chain joins TRBV4-1 to TRBJ2-7, with TRBD2 identical over 7 bases. Looked up from germline, CDR1 is MGHRA and CDR2 is YSYEKL. The CDR3 runs 17 residues. With 1 base clipped from V and 3 bases from J, the junction kept 12 bases outside the gene matches. The CDR3 is CASSQAPGGGGLYEQYF. CDR3 bases: TGCGCCAGCAGCCAAGCCCCTGGGGGGGGAGGCCTCTACGAGCAGTACTTC.

As for this clone: One end of the junction fails to match germline, which may point to a read error. This chain links TRBV5-1 with TRBJ2-2; possible D gene TRBD1, 5 bases. The germline V gene encodes CDR1 SGHRS and CDR2 YFSETQ. There are 15 residues in the CDR3. This CDR3 reads CASRLVRDEAGELFF. In DNA form, the CDR3 reads TGCGCCAGCAGGTTGGTCAGGGATGAGGCCGGGGAGCTGTTTTTT.

The chain uses TRBV6-4 and TRBJ2-1; D is ambiguous. Per the germline V gene, CDR1 is MRHNA and CDR2 is SNTAGT. V lost 3 bases to trimming and J lost 6 bases, with 9 bases between them. The CDR3 has 13 amino acids. The CDR3 spells CASSEIVGNEQFF. The CDR3, as DNA: TGTGCCAGCAGTGAAATAGTTGGCAATGAGCAGTTCTTC.

The gene calls are TRBV7-2 and TRBJ2-2; 8 bases align to TRBD2. Germline V gives CDR1 SGHTA, CDR2 FQGNSA. This CDR3 region has 18 residues. V dropped 3 bases and J dropped 3; count of bases not matched to a gene: 12. The CDR3 coding sequence is TGTGCCAGCAGCTTTCCAAGGGGCGGGGGGATGGACACCGGGGAGCTGTTTTTT. Translation gives CASSFPRGGGMDTGELFF.

This chain connects TRBV20-1 to TRBJ1-2; D remains ambiguous. Germline values: CDR1 DFQATT, CDR2 SNEGSKA (reference sequence). V lost 3 bases and J lost 6, with 8 bases in between. The CDR3 has 11 residues. In DNA, the CDR3 is TGCAGTGCTAGCCAGGTTGATGGCTACACCTTC. The encoded protein is CSASQVDGYTF.

The genes are TRBV18 and TRBJ2-7; D is perhaps TRBD2 (5 bases). The CDR3 is 15 amino acids. With 2 bases removed from V and 0 bases from J, the gap between germline ends came to 11 bases. The germline V gene encodes CDR1 KGHSH and CDR2 LQKENI. CDR3 sequence (DNA): TGTGCCAGCTCACCAGTTCTTGGGAGCTCCTACGAGCAGTACTTC. Translating gives CASSPVLGSSYEQYF.

The V and J genes are TRBV6-6 and TRBJ1-3; 7 positions agree with TRBD1. The CDR3 length is 15 residues. Germline trimming cut 2 bases from V and 2 bases from J; bases unmatched to any gene: 3. Germline-derived CDR1 and CDR2 are MNHNY and SVGAGI (reference sequence). The CDR3 spells CASSYVTGPGNTIYF. The DNA for the CDR3 is TGTGCCAGCAGTTACGTGACAGGGCCTGGAAACACCATATATTTT.

The chain uses TRBV28 and TRBJ1-1; possibly TRBD1 for D (5 bases). Trimming left V 7 bases short and J 5 bases short, with 17 bases between. This CDR3 region has 14 residues. Germline V gene data show CDR1 as MDHEN and CDR2 as SYDVKM. The CDR3 bases are TGTGCCAGCAATACGGGACTTTTTAGGACTGAAGCTTTCTTT. Translating it yields CASNTGLFRTEAFF.

CDR3 in DNA: TGTGCCAGCAGCCAAGTGGGACAGGGGAGAGCCGGGGAGCTGTTTTTT. Translation gives CASSQVGQGRAGELFF. The chain joins TRBV4-2 to TRBJ2-2; TRBD1 agrees at 10 bases. Trimming removed 1 base from V and 6 bases from J; junction bases left unmatched: 5. The germline V gene has CDR1 LGHNA and CDR2 YNFKEQ. This CDR3 is built from 16 residues.